Described below is a single T cell receptor (beta chain) sequence and its context. Its antigen is not known. TCRdb's table, derived via immunoSEQ multiplex PCR, lists solely in-frame clones and lacks some. The sample has 100,000 to 150,000 clones, approximately 86% seen once. The length of the CDR3 is 17 residues. Looked up from germline, CDR1 is MDHEN and CDR2 is SYDVKM. Trimming removed 1 base from V and 0 bases from J, with 10 bases in between. The record originates from a study of PD-1 blockade in mismatch repair-deficient tumors. Study results and limitations: After pembrolizumab, tumor-resident clones rose rapidly, then generally contracted before radiologic responses.

The clonotype was recovered from an adult with mismatch repair-deficient cancer. Sequences were derived from peripheral blood, sampled 44 weeks after starting pembrolizumab. The rearrangement links TRBV28 to TRBJ2-6, with unresolved D. CDR3 sequence: CASSLFPRPSGANVLTF. The CDR3 DNA is TGTGCCAGCAGTTTATTCCCACGGCCCTCTGGGGCCAACGTCCTGACTTTC.